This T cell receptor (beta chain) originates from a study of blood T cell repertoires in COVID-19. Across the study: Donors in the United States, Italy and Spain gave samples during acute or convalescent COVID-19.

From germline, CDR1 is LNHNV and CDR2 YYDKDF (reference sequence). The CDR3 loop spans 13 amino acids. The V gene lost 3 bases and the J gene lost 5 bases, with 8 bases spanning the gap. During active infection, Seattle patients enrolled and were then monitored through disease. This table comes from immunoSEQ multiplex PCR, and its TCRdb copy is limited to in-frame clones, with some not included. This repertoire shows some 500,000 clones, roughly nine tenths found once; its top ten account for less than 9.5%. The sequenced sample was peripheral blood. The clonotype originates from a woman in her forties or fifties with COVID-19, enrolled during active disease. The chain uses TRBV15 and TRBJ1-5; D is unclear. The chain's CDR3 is CATSRQAHQPQHF. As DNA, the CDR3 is TGTGCCACCAGCAGGCAGGCCCATCAGCCCCAGCATTTT. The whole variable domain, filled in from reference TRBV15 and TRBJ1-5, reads DAMVIQNPRYQVTQFGKPVTLSCSQTLNHNVMYWYQQKSSQAPKLLFHYYDKDFNNEADTPDNFQSRRPNTSFCFLDIRSPGLGDTAMYLCATSRQAHQPQHFGDGTRLSIL.